These 17 T cell receptor beta chains originate from one sample sequenced in a study of cytomegalovirus exposure and HLA in healthy donors (dated by TCRdb to 2015 to 2018). Library generation was performed with the immunoSEQ multiplex PCR assay. A mixture of 60 forward primers for TCR Vbeta segments and 13 reverse primers for TCR Jbeta segments was used in the multiplex PCR. The clones in this table, taken by TCRdb from immuneACCESS, are in-frame only. Not every clone is retained; where verified, under half of the shortfall comes from an unresolved V gene, and the cause of the rest is unknown. Counted in this sample were over 110,000 clones; around 77% of them appeared once. Approximately 1% of the sample is in the top ten clones. Sequences were obtained from PBMCs. The source of these receptors is a man aged 18 to 30 in good health and CMV-seronegative.

This chain joins TRBV6-5 and TRBJ1-4, with D unclear. Trimming removed 2 bases from V and 4 bases from J, with 14 bases in between. The CDR3 has 16 amino acids. Germline CDR1 reads MNHEY; CDR2 reads SVGAGI. CDR3 in amino acids: CASSYGRPLINEKLFF. In nucleotides, the CDR3 is TGTGCCAGCAGTTACGGGAGACCATTAATTAATGAAAAACTGTTTTTT.

Remarks on this clone: The junction shows a germline mismatch at one end, possibly a read error. Additional DNA sequences in this sample encode the identical CDR3. The CDR3 DNA is TGTGCCAGCAGTTCCCCGCCGGCGGGAGTGAACACTGAGGCTTTCTTT. It encodes CASSSPPAGVNTEAFF. V is TRBV27 and J is TRBJ1-1; D is ambiguous. The germline gives CDR1 MNHEY, CDR2 SMNVEV (reference sequence). The CDR3 covers 16 residues.

This chain joins TRBV5-4 and TRBJ1-4, with D unresolved. The CDR3 length is 14 residues. V was trimmed by 0 bases and J by 4 bases, leaving 7 bases between them. Germline V gene lookup returns CDR1 SGHNT and CDR2 YYREEE (reference sequence). The CDR3 DNA sequence: TGTGCCAGCAGCTTGGCTCCGGTTAATGAAAAACTGTTTTTT. It codes for CASSLAPVNEKLFF.

The gene calls are TRBV5-1 and TRBJ2-5, with D maybe TRBD1 (5 bases). The CDR3 is made up of 12 amino acids. V lost 5 bases and J 2 bases, leaving 7 bases between the germline ends. Germline V CDR1 and CDR2: SGHRS, YFSETQ. The CDR3 region is CASRRQQETQYF. The CDR3 nucleotides are TGCGCCAGCAGACGACAGCAAGAGACCCAGTACTTC.

V usage is TRBV5-1 and J usage is TRBJ1-6, with 7 nucleotides matching TRBD1. The CDR3 runs to 14 residues. Per germline, CDR1 SGHRS and CDR2 YFSETQ. Losses at the gene ends were 4 bases for V and 7 bases for J; bases not matched to a gene: 5. In DNA, the CDR3 is TGCGCCAGCAGCCCGGGACAGACCAATTCACCCCTCCACTTT. Translation: CASSPGQTNSPLHF.

This chain joins TRBV7-9 and TRBJ2-2; perhaps TRBD2 as D (6 bases). Germline V gene lookup returns CDR1 SEHNR and CDR2 FQNEAQ (reference sequence). The CDR3 length is 14 residues. Trimming took 1 base from V and 6 from J, leaving 9 bases between them. The CDR3 here is CASSLDGGPGELFF. The DNA for the CDR3 is TGTGCCAGCAGCTTAGACGGGGGACCCGGGGAGCTGTTTTTT.

This chain uses TRBV11-2 with TRBJ2-7; TRBD1 might be the D (6 bases). The CDR3 loop spans 15 amino acids. Per the germline V gene, CDR1 is SGHAT and CDR2 is FQNNGV. V was pared by 1 base and J by 3 bases, with 13 bases between. CDR3 coding DNA: TGTGCCAGCAGCTTAGCACGGGACACCTTCTACGAGCAGTACTTC. Amino acids: CASSLARDTFYEQYF.

This clone was detected only once. The rearrangement joins TRBV19 to TRBJ2-7; D remains unclear. The CDR3 sequence is 15 residues long. The germline CDR1 and CDR2 sequences are LNHDA and SQIVND (reference sequence). Deletions cut 11 bases from V and 3 bases from J, with 23 bases between. The CDR3 DNA follows: TGTGCCTTAAGCCCCCCCCACGTGGGCGACTACGAGCAGTACTTC. Translating gives CALSPPHVGDYEQYF.

The chain carries TRBV11-2 and TRBJ1-5, with D unresolved. The germline V and J ends were trimmed by 5 bases and 4 bases, with 12 bases remaining between them. The CDR3 sequence is 14 residues long. Germline V gives CDR1 SGHAT, CDR2 FQNNGV. CDR3 sequence reads: CASSPGIGNQPQHF. The CDR3 DNA sequence: TGTGCCAGCAGCCCGGGGATAGGGAATCAGCCCCAGCATTTT. Based on the CDR3 plus reference TRBV11-2 and TRBJ1-5, the full variable domain is EAGVAQSPRYKIIEKRQSVAFWCNPISGHATLYWYQQILGQGPKLLIQFQNNGVVDDSQLPKDRFSAERLKGVDSTLKIQPAKLEDSAVYLCASSPGIGNQPQHFGDGTRLSIL.

As to this clone: Different DNA sequences within this sample yield the same CDR3. This sequence joins TRBV2 and TRBJ1-2; 8 bases agree with TRBD1. Germline values: CDR1 SNHLY, CDR2 FYNNEI. This CDR3 has 13 amino acids. J lost 12 bases, V lost 6 bases, and 12 bases had no gene match. The CDR3 region has the DNA TGTGCCAGCAGGGTAGGACAGGGCTGGGCTAACACCTTC. Its protein is CASRVGQGWANTF. The variable domain in full, completed from reference TRBV2 and TRBJ1-2, reads EPEVTQTPSHQVTQMGQEVILRCVPISNHLYFYWYRQILGQKVEFLVSFYNNEISEKSEIFDDQFSVERPDGSNFTLKIRSTKLEDSAMYFCASRVGQGWANTFGSGTRLTVV.

The rearrangement links TRBV11-2 to TRBJ1-2, with TRBD1 matching 10 bases. Germline V gene sequence: CDR1 SGHAT, CDR2 FQNNGV. The J segment lost 3 bases and the V segment lost 2 bases, leaving 3 bases of the junction unmatched. There are 15 residues in the CDR3. The CDR3 DNA reads TGTGCCAGCAGCTTAAGGACAGGGGGGGACTATGGCTACACCTTC. Protein product: CASSLRTGGDYGYTF. The full variable domain, in which reference TRBV11-2 and TRBJ1-2 provide the parts outside the CDR3, is EAGVAQSPRYKIIEKRQSVAFWCNPISGHATLYWYQQILGQGPKLLIQFQNNGVVDDSQLPKDRFSAERLKGVDSTLKIQPAKLEDSAVYLCASSLRTGGDYGYTFGSGTRLTVV.

This clone was seen only a few times. This chain uses TRBV7-3 with TRBJ2-5, with D possibly matching TRBD2 (5 bases). V was trimmed by 7 bases and J by 5 bases, leaving 11 bases between them. The CDR3 is 12 residues long. Per germline, CDR1 SGHTA and CDR2 FQGTGA. The CDR3 DNA reads as TGTGCCAGCATCCCGAGGGTCGAGACCCAGTACTTC. This gives the protein CASIPRVETQYF.

In its sample, this clone was seen once. This chain links TRBV7-9 with TRBJ1-1; D unclear. The CDR3 length is 13 residues. Germline loops: CDR1 SEHNR, CDR2 FQNEAQ (reference sequence). V shed 5 bases and J shed 6 bases, with 13 bases lying between them. DNA of the CDR3: TGTGCCAGCAGCCCCCCCCCTAGAGCTGAAGCTTTCTTT. It specifies CASSPPPRAEAFF.

The rearrangement uses TRBV18 and TRBJ1-1; the match to TRBD1 covers 9 bases. The CDR3 is 15 residues long. The junction had 7 bases not matched to a gene; V was cut back by 3 bases and J by 5 bases. In germline, CDR1 is KGHSH, CDR2 LQKENI. This CDR3 is CASSPGTGYRTEAFF. In DNA, the CDR3 is TGTGCCAGCTCACCCGGGACAGGGTATAGAACTGAAGCTTTCTTT. The full variable domain, with the rest looked up from reference TRBV18 and TRBJ1-1, is NAGVMQNPRHLVRRRGQEARLRCSPMKGHSHVYWYRQLPEEGLKFMVYLQKENIIDESGMPKERFSAEFPKEGPSILRIQQVVRGDSAAYFCASSPGTGYRTEAFFGQGTRLTVV.

This chain joins TRBV4-2 and TRBJ2-2; D is unclear. This CDR3 contains 15 residues. Per germline, CDR1 LGHNA and CDR2 YNFKEQ. Trimming shortened V by 4 bases and J by 1 base, and 10 bases separated the two germline ends. The CDR3 reads CASSRGNLNTGELFF. The CDR3 bases are TGTGCCAGCAGCCGTGGTAACTTGAACACCGGGGAGCTGTTTTTT.

This chain connects TRBV9 to TRBJ2-7, with TRBD1 as a possible D gene (5 bases). This CDR3 is 14 amino acids long. Trimming left V 3 bases short and J 6 bases short, with 16 bases between. CDR1 is SGDLS and CDR2 is YYNGEE in the germline V gene. CDR3 amino acids: CASSEQWGGGEQYF. CDR3 DNA sequence: TGTGCCAGCAGCGAACAGTGGGGCGGTGGCGAGCAGTACTTC.

Concerning this clone itself: Additional DNA sequences in this sample encode the identical CDR3. CDR3 nucleotide sequence: TGTGCCAGCAGCCGGGACAGGGGTTATGGCTACACCTTC. Translated: CASSRDRGYGYTF. The genes are TRBV7-2 and TRBJ1-2, with 10 bases aligning to TRBD1. Germline CDR1 SGHTA, CDR2 FQGNSA. Trimming cost V 5 bases and J 5 bases; bases outside gene matches: 2. The CDR3 has 13 residues.